This T cell receptor (beta chain) was profiled in a study of vaccination effects on CD4 cells after COVID-19. Note on this clone: Its antigen is unidentified.

Profiled with immunoSEQ multiplex PCR; TCRdb holds only in-frame clones, not every one. The repertoire holds approximately 26,000 clones, with 60% to 80% as singletons. Antigen-specific CD4+ T cells were expanded (with viral peptide pools) by the ViraFEST assay ahead of sequencing. Following a 10-day culture, CD4+ T cells were purified. The infection with SARS-CoV-2 (confirmed by PCR) occurred in this person between March and December 2020. Study outcomes and limitations: After vaccination, at late timepoints, clones induced by infection and by vaccine contracted markedly.

The CDR3 loop spans 14 amino acids. CDR1 is LGHDT, CDR2 YNNKEL, per germline (reference sequence). Trimming pared 6 bases from V and 4 bases from J, leaving 13 bases between. Specimen: CD4+ T cells from PBMCs cultured with HCoV-NL63 spike peptides, collected before COVID-19 vaccination. The receptor was derived from a human donor who had a prior SARS-CoV-2 infection. V gene TRBV3-1 (or the pseudogene TRBV3-2) combines with J gene TRBJ1-3, with D possibly TRBD1 on 5 matching bases. The CDR3 nucleotides read TGTGCCAGCAGTTCTACAGCAGGGGGAAACACCATATATTTT. Amino acids: CASSSTAGGNTIYF.